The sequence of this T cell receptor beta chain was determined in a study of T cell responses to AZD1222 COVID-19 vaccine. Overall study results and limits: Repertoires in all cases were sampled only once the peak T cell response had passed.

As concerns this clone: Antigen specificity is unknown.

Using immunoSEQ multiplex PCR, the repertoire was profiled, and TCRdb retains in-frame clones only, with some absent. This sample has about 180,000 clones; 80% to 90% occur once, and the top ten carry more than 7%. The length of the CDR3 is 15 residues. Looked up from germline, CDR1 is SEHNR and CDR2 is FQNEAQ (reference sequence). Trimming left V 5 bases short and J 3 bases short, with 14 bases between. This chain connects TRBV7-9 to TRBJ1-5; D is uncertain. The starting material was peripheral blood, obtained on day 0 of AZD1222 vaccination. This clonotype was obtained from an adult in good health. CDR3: CASSPAAGYNQPQHF. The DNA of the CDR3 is TGTGCCAGCAGCCCCGCCGCGGGGTACAATCAGCCCCAGCATTTT.